This T cell receptor (beta chain) was sequenced during a study of response to subunit inactivated influenza vaccine. Study results and caveats: It was the authors' suggestion that each seasonal influenza vaccination recruits few new T cells.

Only a few counts were recorded for this clonotype. As yet, its antigen is unknown. TCRdb reprocessed the RT-PCR reads with MiXCR, giving one entry per CDR3 protein. The repertoire holds around 530,000 distinct CDR3 sequences, with approximately 12% as singletons. CDR3 length equals 21 residues. CDR1 is SEHNR, CDR2 FQNEAQ, per germline (reference sequence). V was clipped by 4 bases and J by 2 bases, with 27 bases between them. The sequencing used PBMCs from blood, collected on the day of vaccination. This sequence originates from a man aged 45-65 years who received an inactivated influenza vaccine. This chain links TRBV7-9 with TRBJ2-6; D is tentatively TRBD1 or TRBD2 (5 bases each). CDR3 nucleotides: TGTGCCAGCAGCTCCCTTCTCAACACTGGGGGTGGACGGACTGGGGCCAACGTCCTGACTTTC. Its translation is CASSSLLNTGGGRTGANVLTF.